A single sample gave rise to the 2 T cell receptor beta chains below, sequenced in a study of technical replicates of blood from a few donors. Sequencing was performed with immunoSEQ multiplex PCR; in TCRdb, only in-frame clones are kept and a portion is missing. The table lists tens of thousands of clones, roughly 98% of them singletons. Input material: T cells isolated from PBMCs. These receptors all come from a human donor in good health.

The chain has TRBV28 and TRBJ1-4; TRBD1 agrees at 8 bases. The length of the CDR3 is 16 residues. Germline CDR1 reads MDHEN; CDR2 reads SYDVKM. J gave up 7 bases and V 6 bases, and 13 bases lay outside the gene matches. CDR3 sequence (DNA): TGTGCCAGCAGGCCTTCGACAGGGGAATTTTTTGAAAAACTGTTTTTT. This codes for CASRPSTGEFFEKLFF.

Here the CDR3 reads CASSPLGGRQEAAEAFF. The CDR3 DNA reads as TGTGCCAGCAGCCCACTAGGGGGTCGACAGGAGGCGGCTGAAGCTTTCTTT. The chain uses TRBV9 and TRBJ1-1; a weak D match, TRBD1 (6 bases). Germline CDR1 SGDLS, CDR2 YYNGEE. The CDR3 spans 17 residues. Between the trimmed V and J ends, which lost 4 bases and 6 bases, there was a span of 25 bases.